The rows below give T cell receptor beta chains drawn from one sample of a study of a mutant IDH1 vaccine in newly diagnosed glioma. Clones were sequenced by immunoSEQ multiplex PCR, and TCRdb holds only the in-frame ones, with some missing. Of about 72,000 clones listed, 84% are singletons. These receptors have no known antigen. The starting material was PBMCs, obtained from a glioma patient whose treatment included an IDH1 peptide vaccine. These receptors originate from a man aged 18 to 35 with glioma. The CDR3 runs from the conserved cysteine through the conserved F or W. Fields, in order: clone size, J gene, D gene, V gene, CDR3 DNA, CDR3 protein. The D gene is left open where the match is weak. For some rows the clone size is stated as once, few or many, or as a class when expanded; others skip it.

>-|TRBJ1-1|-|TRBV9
TGTGCCAGCAGTGCCGGCGGGGCGGGGGCGGTCTACACTGAAGCTTTCTTT
CASSAGGAGAVYTEAFF
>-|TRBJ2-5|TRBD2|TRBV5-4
TGTGCCAGCAGCTCTAGCGGGAGGAGAGAAGAGACCCAGTACTTC
CASSSSGRREETQYF
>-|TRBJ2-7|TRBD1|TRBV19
TGTGCCAGTAGTATCGAGGGACAGGGGATTTACGAGCAGTACTTC
CASSIEGQGIYEQYF
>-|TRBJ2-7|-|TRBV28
TGTGCCAGCAGTTCCCCCGCGTCCTCGATCTACGAGCAGTACTTC
CASSSPASSIYEQYF
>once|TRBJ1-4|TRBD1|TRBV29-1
TGCAGCGCCACCCGGGACAGGGGTAATAATAATGAAAAACTGTTTTTT
CSATRDRGNNNEKLFF
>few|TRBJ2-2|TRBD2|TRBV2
TGTGCCAGCCTCGGAGCGGGATCACGGAAGACCGGGGAGCTGTTTTTT
CASLGAGSRKTGELFF
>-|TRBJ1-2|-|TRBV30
TGTGCCTGGAGTGGGTATGGCTACACCTTC
CAWSGYGYTF
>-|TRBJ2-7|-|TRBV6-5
TGTGCCAGCAGTTACTCACCGGACGCCTTCTACGAGCAGTACTTC
CASSYSPDAFYEQYF
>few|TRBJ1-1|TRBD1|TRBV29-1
TGCAGCGTTGAAAACCGACAGGGGGCCTTGAACACTGAAGCTTTCTTT
CSVENRQGALNTEAFF
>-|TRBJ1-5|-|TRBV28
TGTGCCAGCAGTTTAATTCGGGGAAGCGCCGCGAATCAGCCCCAGCATTTT
CASSLIRGSAANQPQHF
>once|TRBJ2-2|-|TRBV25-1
TGTGCCAGCACTCCGGACCCGTGGACCGGGGAGCTGTTTTTT
CASTPDPWTGELFF
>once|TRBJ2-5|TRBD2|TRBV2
TGTGCCAGCGAGACTAGCGGGGCGGAAGAGACCCAGTACTTC
CASETSGAEETQYF
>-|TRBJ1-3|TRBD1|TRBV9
TGTGCCAGCAGCCTCCGGACAGGGGTAGACACCATATATTTT
CASSLRTGVDTIYF
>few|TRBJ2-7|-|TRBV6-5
TGTGCCAGCAGTCCGACAGATACCTACGAGCAGTACTTC
CASSPTDTYEQYF
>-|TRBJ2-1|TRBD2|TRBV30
TGTGCCTGGAAGACTAGCGGGCGCCAGGAGCAGTTCTTC
CAWKTSGRQEQFF
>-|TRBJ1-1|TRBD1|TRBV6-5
TGTGCCAGCAGTGTGGACAGGGGCGGGACTGAAGCTTTCTTT
CASSVDRGGTEAFF
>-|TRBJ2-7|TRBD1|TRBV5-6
TGTGCCAGCACGGACAGGGTGGGCTACGAGCAGTACTTC
CASTDRVGYEQYF
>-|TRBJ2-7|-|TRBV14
TGTGCCAGCAGCCAAGGGGTTAGAAACTACGAGCAGTACTTC
CASSQGVRNYEQYF
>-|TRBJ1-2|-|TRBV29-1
TGCAGCGTGATAATACCGTCGGGCCCAAACTATGGCTACACCTTC
CSVIIPSGPNYGYTF
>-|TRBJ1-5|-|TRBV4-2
TGTGCCAGCAGCCAAGATTTAGGGATACGGCAGCCCCAGCATTTT
CASSQDLGIRQPQHF
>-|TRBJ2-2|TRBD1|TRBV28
TGTGCCAGCAGTTTAAGTGGGACAGTATACACCGGGGAGCTGTTTTTT
CASSLSGTVYTGELFF
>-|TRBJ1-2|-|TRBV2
TGTGCCAGTGGGGTCAACTATGGCTACACCTTC
CASGVNYGYTF
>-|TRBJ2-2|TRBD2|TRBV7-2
TGTGCCAGCAGCCTAGCGGGGCGCGGGGAGCTGTTTTTT
CASSLAGRGELFF
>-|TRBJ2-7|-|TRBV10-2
TGCGCCCGCCCGGAGGCGACTCATACCTACGAGCAGTACTTC
CARPEATHTYEQYF
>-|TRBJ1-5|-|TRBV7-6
TGTGCCAGCAGCACAGCCCCGTCGGGCAATCAGCCCCAGCATTTT
CASSTAPSGNQPQHF
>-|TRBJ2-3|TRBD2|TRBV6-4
TGTGCCAGCAGCGGGGGGGCACACACAGATACGCAGTATTTT
CASSGGAHTDTQYF
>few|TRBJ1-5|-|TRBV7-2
TGTGCCAGCAGCTTTACAATTGGGGGCAATCAGCCCCAGCATTTT
CASSFTIGGNQPQHF
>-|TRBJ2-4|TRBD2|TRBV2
TGTGCCAGCAGTGAACGAGTAGCGGGGGACCTAGCCAAAAACATTCAGTACTTC
CASSERVAGDLAKNIQYF
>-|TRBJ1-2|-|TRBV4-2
TGTGCCAGCAGCCAATATCGATCCCCAAACTATGGCTACACCTTC
CASSQYRSPNYGYTF
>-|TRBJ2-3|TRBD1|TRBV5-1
TGCGCCAGCAGCTTAGGGGGCAAGACAGATACGCAGTATTTT
CASSLGGKTDTQYF
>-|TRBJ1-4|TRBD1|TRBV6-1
TGTGCCAGCAGTGTATTACCGGGACAGGGTAATGAAAAACTGTTTTTT
CASSVLPGQGNEKLFF
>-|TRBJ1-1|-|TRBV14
TGTGCCAGCAGCCAAGATCCGAGCAGGGAGGTCACTGAAGCTTTCTTT
CASSQDPSREVTEAFF